The rows below give T cell receptor beta chains drawn from one sample of a study of blood T cell repertoires in COVID-19. The method was immunoSEQ multiplex PCR; TCRdb's version includes in-frame clones alone and lacks a portion of them. The sample comprises under 85,000 clones, around 88% of which are singletons, and about 15% rests with the top ten. Sample: peripheral blood. These receptors were obtained from a middle-aged man with COVID-19, enrolled during active disease. CDR3s include the opening cysteine and the closing phenylalanine or tryptophan. The D gene is left open where the match is weak. Size values are once, few and many counts, or a class for expanded clones, and some rows have none.

d_call,clone_size,j_call,v_call,cdr3_nt,cdr3_aa
TRBD2,.,TRBJ2-1,TRBV10-2,TGCGCCAGCAGTGACCGGACTAGTCCCAAATACAATGAGCAGTTCTTC,CASSDRTSPKYNEQFF
.,.,TRBJ1-5,TRBV7-2,TGTGCCAGCAGCCCCATCACGGGGGTAATCAGGGCTCAGCCCCAGCATTTT,CASSPITGVIRAQPQHF
.,.,TRBJ1-6,TRBV28,TGTGCCAGCAGTTCGGAGTCACCCCTCCACTTT,CASSSESPLHF
.,.,TRBJ1-1,TRBV28,TGTGCCAGCAGTTCAGGGGAAGGGGGCACTGAAGCTTTCTTT,CASSSGEGGTEAFF
TRBD1,.,TRBJ1-4,TRBV5-1,TGCGCCAGCAGCCTAGGACAGGCTACTAATGAAAAACTGTTTTTT,CASSLGQATNEKLFF
.,.,TRBJ1-2,TRBV18,TGTGCCAGCTCTAACAGTTTAACTAACTATGGCTACACCTTC,CASSNSLTNYGYTF
.,.,TRBJ1-5,TRBV19,TGTGCCAGTAGTATAGAGCTGGGCAGAAGCAATCAGCCCCAGCATTTT,CASSIELGRSNQPQHF
TRBD2,.,TRBJ2-3,TRBV6-2/TRBV6-3,TGTGCCAGCAGTCCAATGCGGACTAGCGGGAACACAGATACGCAGTATTTT,CASSPMRTSGNTDTQYF
.,.,TRBJ2-1,TRBV6-5,TGTGCCAGCATCCTAAAACCGAGCGGCCTCAATGAGCAGTTCTTC,CASILKPSGLNEQFF
TRBD2,.,TRBJ2-1,TRBV5-1,TGCGCCAGCAGCTTGGAAGGTAGCGGGGGATACAATGAGCAGTTCTTC,CASSLEGSGGYNEQFF
TRBD1,.,TRBJ1-4,TRBV9,TGTGCCAGCAGCCCTTCAGGGGGCGAGGATGAAAAACTGTTTTTT,CASSPSGGEDEKLFF
.,.,TRBJ1-1,TRBV6-4,TGTGCCAGCAGTGACCCCCCCTACAGGGCGCCCTGGGCTTTCTTT,CASSDPPYRAPWAFF
TRBD1,.,TRBJ2-2,TRBV28,TGTGCCAGCAGCCAATTACAGGGGGCGGTGAACACCGGGGAGCTGTTTTTT,CASSQLQGAVNTGELFF
TRBD2,once,TRBJ2-1,TRBV11-1,TGTGCCAGCAGCGCGAGAGCGGGGCCCCGATTCAATGAGCAGTTCTTC,CASSARAGPRFNEQFF
.,.,TRBJ2-7,TRBV5-1,TGCGCCAGCAGCTTGGGGACACGTGGTCTCTCCTACGAGCAGTACTTC,CASSLGTRGLSYEQYF
.,.,TRBJ1-5,TRBV6-5,TGTGCCAGCAGGAGGGAGGAGGAGGGTCTCCAGCATTTT,CASRREEEGLQHF
.,.,TRBJ2-1,TRBV19,TGTGCCAGTAGTATCGGTCCCTACAATGAGCAGTTCTTC,CASSIGPYNEQFF
.,.,TRBJ1-6,TRBV19,TGTGCCAGTAGTATTGGCAGGGAAGGATCACCCCTCCACTTT,CASSIGREGSPLHF
.,.,TRBJ2-7,TRBV5-4,TGTGCCAGCAGCTTCCGGAGTAGCTCCTACGAGCAGTACTTC,CASSFRSSSYEQYF
TRBD1,.,TRBJ1-2,TRBV2,TGTGCCAGCAGTGAATGGGGGACAGAAACGGGCTACACCTTC,CASSEWGTETGYTF
.,.,TRBJ1-3,TRBV7-9,TGTGCCAGCAGCTTAGAGCGGACGGGCTCTGGAAACACCATATATTTT,CASSLERTGSGNTIYF
.,once,TRBJ2-2,TRBV9,TGTGCCAGCAGCTTCGGGGGTTCGAACACCGGGGAGCTGTTTTTT,CASSFGGSNTGELFF
.,few,TRBJ2-2,TRBV9,TGTGCCAGCAGCGTAGCTCTCGAGGCCGGGGAGCTGTTTTTT,CASSVALEAGELFF
.,.,TRBJ1-1,TRBV7-9,TGTGCCAGCAGCATTTTCGGTAACACTGAAGCTTTCTTT,CASSIFGNTEAFF
TRBD1,.,TRBJ1-2,TRBV30,TGTGCCTGGATGGGGACAGGCGTTTATGGCTACACCTTC,CAWMGTGVYGYTF
.,.,TRBJ1-2,TRBV3-1/TRBV3-2,TGTGCCAGCAATGGGGTGCGGGATGGCTACACCTTC,CASNGVRDGYTF
TRBD1,.,TRBJ1-5,TRBV3-1/TRBV3-2,TGTGCCAGCAGCCGGCGCGACAGGGGAGCGCCCCAGCATTTT,CASSRRDRGAPQHF
.,.,TRBJ1-2,TRBV30,TGTGCCTCGGAACCTATGACAGGCAGCTATGGCTACACCTTC,CASEPMTGSYGYTF
.,.,TRBJ2-4,TRBV30,TGTGCCTGGGCCGGAGGGCAGGGCAACATTCAGTACTTC,CAWAGGQGNIQYF
.,few,TRBJ2-2,TRBV28,TGTGCCAGCAGTGGCGGGGACAGAGACACCGGGGAGCTGTTTTTT,CASSGGDRDTGELFF
.,once,TRBJ1-2,TRBV5-1,TGCGCCAGCAGCTTGGACACAGGTTCATATGGCTACACCTTC,CASSLDTGSYGYTF
.,.,TRBJ1-6,TRBV5-1,TGCGCCAGCAGCTTGGCCCAGGTAGGGGATTCACCCCTCCACTTT,CASSLAQVGDSPLHF
TRBD1,.,TRBJ2-7,TRBV6-1,TGTGCCAGCAGTGAGGGACAGGGGGGGAACCCCTACGAGCAGTACTTC,CASSEGQGGNPYEQYF
.,.,TRBJ2-5,TRBV3-1/TRBV3-2,TGTGCCAGCAGCCAGAACACAGGGTTTTTAGAGACCCAGTACTTC,CASSQNTGFLETQYF
.,.,TRBJ1-3,TRBV30,TGTGCCTGGAGTTCAGGGCAAGGAAACACCATATATTTT,CAWSSGQGNTIYF
.,.,TRBJ1-6,TRBV5-5,TGTGCCAGCAGCTTGCTGCAGTTTTCCCCCCTCCACTTT,CASSLLQFSPLHF